The T cell receptor (beta chain) under discussion was sequenced for a study of cytomegalovirus exposure and HLA in healthy donors. Amplification used 60 Vbeta primers and 13 Jbeta primers. This table comes from immunoSEQ multiplex PCR, and its TCRdb copy is limited to in-frame clones, with some not included. The sample table includes just over 150,000 clones. Germline V gene data show CDR1 as KGHSH and CDR2 as LQKENI. The length of the CDR3 is 15 residues. J gave up 5 bases and V 4 bases, and 7 bases lay outside the gene matches. Material for sequencing was PBMCs. This receptor was taken from a man in his thirties or forties in good health and CMV-seronegative. The rearrangement joins TRBV18 to TRBJ1-5; TRBD1 matches 8 bases. CDR3 nucleotide sequence: TGTGCCAGCTCACTTGACAGGGGAAGAGATCAGCCCCAGCATTTT. It translates to CASSLDRGRDQPQHF.